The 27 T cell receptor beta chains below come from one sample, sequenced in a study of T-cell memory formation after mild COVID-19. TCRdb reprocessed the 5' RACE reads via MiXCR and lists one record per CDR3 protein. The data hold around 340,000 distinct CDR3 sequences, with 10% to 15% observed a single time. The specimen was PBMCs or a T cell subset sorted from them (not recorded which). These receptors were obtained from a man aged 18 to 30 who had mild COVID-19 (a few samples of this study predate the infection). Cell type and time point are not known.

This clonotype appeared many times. CDR3 in DNA: TGTGCCAGCAGCGTAAAGGCGGGGGCGGGTGAGCAGTACTTC. Translating gives CASSVKAGAGEQYF. The rearrangement joins TRBV9 to TRBJ2-7; possibly TRBD2 for D (7 bases). This CDR3 contains 14 residues. Between the trimmed V and J ends, which lost 1 base and 7 bases, there was a span of 15 bases. Germline V CDR1 and CDR2: SGDLS, YYNGEE.

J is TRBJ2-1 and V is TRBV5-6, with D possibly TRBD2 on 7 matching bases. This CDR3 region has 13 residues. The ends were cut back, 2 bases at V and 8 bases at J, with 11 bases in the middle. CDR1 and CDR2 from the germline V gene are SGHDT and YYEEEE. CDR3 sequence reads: CASSFLGGHEQFF. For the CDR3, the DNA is TGTGCCAGCAGCTTCCTGGGGGGGCATGAGCAGTTCTTC.

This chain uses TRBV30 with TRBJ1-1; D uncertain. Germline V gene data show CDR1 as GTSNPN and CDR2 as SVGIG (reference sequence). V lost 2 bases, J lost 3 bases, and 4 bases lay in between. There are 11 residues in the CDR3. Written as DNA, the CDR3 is TGTGCCTGGAGTTTAGACACTGAAGCTTTCTTT. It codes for CAWSLDTEAFF.

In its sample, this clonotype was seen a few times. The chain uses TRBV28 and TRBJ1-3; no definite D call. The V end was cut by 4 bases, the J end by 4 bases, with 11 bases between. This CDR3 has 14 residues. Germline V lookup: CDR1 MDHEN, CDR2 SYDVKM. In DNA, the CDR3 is TGTGCCAGCAGTTCCCAGGCGGCGGGAAACACCATATATTTT. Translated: CASSSQAAGNTIYF.

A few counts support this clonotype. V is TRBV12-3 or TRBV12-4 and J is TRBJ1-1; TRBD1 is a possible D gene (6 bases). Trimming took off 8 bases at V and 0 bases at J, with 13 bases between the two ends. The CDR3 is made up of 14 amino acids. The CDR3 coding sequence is TGTGCCAGCGGGTCGACAGGACTGAACACTGAAGCTTTCTTT. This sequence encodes CASGSTGLNTEAFF.

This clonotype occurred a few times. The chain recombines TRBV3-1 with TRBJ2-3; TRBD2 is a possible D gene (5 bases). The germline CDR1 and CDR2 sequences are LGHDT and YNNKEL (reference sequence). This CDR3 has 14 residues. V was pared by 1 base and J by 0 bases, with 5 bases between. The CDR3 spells CASSQGTSTDTQYF. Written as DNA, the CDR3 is TGTGCCAGCAGCCAAGGGACTAGCACAGATACGCAGTATTTT.

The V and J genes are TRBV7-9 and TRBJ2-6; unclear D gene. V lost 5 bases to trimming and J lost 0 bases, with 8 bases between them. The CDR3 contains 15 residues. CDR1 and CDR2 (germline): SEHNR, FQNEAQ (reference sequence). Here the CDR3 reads CASSHQYSGANVLTF. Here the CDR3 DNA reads TGTGCCAGCAGCCACCAGTACTCTGGGGCCAACGTCCTGACTTTC. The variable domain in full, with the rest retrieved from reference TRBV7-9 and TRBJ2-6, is DTGVSQNPRHKITKRGQNVTFRCDPISEHNRLYWYRQTLGQGPEFLTYFQNEAQLEKSRLLSDRFSAERPKGSFSTLEIQRTEQGDSAMYLCASSHQYSGANVLTFGAGSRLTVL.

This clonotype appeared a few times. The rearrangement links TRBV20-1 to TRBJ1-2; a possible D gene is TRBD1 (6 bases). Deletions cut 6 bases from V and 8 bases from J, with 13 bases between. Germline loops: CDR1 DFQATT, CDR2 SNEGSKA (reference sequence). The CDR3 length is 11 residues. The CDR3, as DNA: TGCAGTGCCCTCCGGGGGCCCGGCTACACCTTC. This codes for CSALRGPGYTF.

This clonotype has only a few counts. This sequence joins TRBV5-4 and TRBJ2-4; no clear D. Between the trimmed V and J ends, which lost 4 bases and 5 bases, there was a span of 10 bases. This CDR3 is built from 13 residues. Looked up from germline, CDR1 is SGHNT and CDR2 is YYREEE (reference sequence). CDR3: CASSASDENIQYF. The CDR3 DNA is TGTGCCAGCAGCGCCTCGGACGAAAACATTCAGTACTTC.

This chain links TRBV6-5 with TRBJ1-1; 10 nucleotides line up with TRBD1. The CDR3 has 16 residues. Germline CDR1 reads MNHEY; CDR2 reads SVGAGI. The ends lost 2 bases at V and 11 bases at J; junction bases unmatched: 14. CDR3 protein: CASSYGTGTGEARAFF. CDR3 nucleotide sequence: TGTGCCAGCAGTTACGGAACCGGGACAGGGGAGGCGCGGGCTTTCTTT.

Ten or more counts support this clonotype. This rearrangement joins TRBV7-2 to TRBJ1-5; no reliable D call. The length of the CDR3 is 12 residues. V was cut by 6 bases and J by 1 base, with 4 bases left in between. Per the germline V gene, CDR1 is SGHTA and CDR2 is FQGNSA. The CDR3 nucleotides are TGTGCCAGCAGTGACAGCAATCAGCCCCAGCATTTT. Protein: CASSDSNQPQHF. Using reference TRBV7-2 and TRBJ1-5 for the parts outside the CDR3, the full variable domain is GAGVSQSPSNKVTEKGKDVELRCDPISGHTALYWYRQSLGQGLEFLIYFQGNSAPDKSGLPSDRFSAERTGGSVSTLTIQRTQQEDSAVYLCASSDSNQPQHFGDGTRLSIL.

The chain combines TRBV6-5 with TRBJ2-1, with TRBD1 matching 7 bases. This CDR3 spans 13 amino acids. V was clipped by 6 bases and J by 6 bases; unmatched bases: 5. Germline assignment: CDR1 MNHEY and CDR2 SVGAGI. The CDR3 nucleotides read TGTGCCAGCAGACAGGGGTTAAGCAATGAGCAGTTCTTC. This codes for CASRQGLSNEQFF.

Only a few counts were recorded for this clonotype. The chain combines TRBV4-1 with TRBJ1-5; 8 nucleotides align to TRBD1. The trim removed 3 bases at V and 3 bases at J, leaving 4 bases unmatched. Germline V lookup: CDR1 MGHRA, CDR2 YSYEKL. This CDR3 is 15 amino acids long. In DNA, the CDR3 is TGCGCCAGCAGCCAGGACAGGGTTAACAATCAGCCCCAGCATTTT. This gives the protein CASSQDRVNNQPQHF.

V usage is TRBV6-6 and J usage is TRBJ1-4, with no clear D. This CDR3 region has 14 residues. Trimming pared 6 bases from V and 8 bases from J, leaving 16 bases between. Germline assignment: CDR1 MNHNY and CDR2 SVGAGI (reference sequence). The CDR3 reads CASSLGLTGEKLFF. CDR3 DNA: TGTGCCAGCAGCCTCGGGCTGACCGGGGAAAAACTGTTTTTT.

CDR3 nucleotides: TGTGCCAGTAGCCCTTCGCGTGAGCAGTTCTTC. Translating gives CASSPSREQFF. The chain combines TRBV19 with TRBJ2-1; D ambiguous. V lost 6 bases and J 9 bases, leaving 9 bases between the germline ends. Germline V gene sequence: CDR1 LNHDA, CDR2 SQIVND (reference sequence). The length of the CDR3 is 11 residues.

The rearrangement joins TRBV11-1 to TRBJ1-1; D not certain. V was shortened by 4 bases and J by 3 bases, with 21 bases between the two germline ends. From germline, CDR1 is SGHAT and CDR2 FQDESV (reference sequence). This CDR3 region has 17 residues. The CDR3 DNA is TGTGCCAGCAGCTCCTCCTACCCGCAAGTTGGGGACACTGAAGCTTTCTTT. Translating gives CASSSSYPQVGDTEAFF.

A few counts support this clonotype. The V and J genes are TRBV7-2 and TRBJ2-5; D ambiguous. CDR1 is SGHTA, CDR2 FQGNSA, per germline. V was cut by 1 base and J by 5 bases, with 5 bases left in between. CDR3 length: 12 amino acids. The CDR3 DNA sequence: TGTGCCAGCAGCTTAGGGTCGGAGACCCAGTACTTC. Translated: CASSLGSETQYF. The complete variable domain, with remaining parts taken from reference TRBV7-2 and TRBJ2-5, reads GAGVSQSPSNKVTEKGKDVELRCDPISGHTALYWYRQSLGQGLEFLIYFQGNSAPDKSGLPSDRFSAERTGGSVSTLTIQRTQQEDSAVYLCASSLGSETQYFGPGTRLLVL.

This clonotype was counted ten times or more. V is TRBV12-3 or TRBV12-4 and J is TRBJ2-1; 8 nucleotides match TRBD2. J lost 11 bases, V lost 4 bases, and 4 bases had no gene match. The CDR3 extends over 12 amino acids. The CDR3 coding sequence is TGTGCCAGCAGTTACTTAGCGGGGCAGCAGTTCTTC. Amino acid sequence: CASSYLAGQQFF.

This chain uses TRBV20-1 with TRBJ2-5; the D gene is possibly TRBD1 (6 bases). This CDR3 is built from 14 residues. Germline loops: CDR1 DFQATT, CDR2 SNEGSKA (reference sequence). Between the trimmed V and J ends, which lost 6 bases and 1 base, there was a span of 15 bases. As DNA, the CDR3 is TGCAGTGCCGAGGACAGCGGTAGCCAAGAGACCCAGTACTTC. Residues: CSAEDSGSQETQYF.

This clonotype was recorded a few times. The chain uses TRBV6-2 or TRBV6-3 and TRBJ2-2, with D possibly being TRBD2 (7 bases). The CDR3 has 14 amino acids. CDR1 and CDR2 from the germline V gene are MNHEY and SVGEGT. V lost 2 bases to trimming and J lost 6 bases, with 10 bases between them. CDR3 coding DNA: TGTGCCAGCAGTTACGCGGGGGCCGCCGGGGAGCTGTTTTTT. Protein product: CASSYAGAAGELFF.

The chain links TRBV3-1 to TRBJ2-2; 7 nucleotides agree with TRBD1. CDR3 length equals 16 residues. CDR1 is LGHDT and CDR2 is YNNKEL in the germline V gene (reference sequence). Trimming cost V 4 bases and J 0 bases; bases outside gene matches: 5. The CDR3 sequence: CASSPIRGSNTGELFF. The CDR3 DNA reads TGTGCCAGCAGCCCCATCAGGGGGTCGAACACCGGGGAGCTGTTTTTT.

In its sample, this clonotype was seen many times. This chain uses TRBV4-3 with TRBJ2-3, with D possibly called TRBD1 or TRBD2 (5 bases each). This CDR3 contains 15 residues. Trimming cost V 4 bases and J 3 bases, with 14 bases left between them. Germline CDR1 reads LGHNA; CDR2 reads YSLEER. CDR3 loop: CASSRPPGATDTQYF. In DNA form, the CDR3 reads TGCGCCAGCAGCCGCCCCCCCGGGGCAACAGATACGCAGTATTTT.

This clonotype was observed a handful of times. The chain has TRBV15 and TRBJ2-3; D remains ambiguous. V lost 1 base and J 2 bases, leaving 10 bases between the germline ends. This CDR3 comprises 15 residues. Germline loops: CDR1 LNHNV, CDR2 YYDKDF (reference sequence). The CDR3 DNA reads TGTGCCACCAGCAGAGTACCAGGAATCACAGATACGCAGTATTTT. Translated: CATSRVPGITDTQYF.

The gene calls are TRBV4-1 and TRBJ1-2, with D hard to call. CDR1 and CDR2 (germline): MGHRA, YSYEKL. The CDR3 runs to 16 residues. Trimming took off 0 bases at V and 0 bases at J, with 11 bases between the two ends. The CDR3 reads CASSQDIGRANYGYTF. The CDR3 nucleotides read TGCGCCAGCAGCCAAGATATAGGCAGAGCTAACTATGGCTACACCTTC.

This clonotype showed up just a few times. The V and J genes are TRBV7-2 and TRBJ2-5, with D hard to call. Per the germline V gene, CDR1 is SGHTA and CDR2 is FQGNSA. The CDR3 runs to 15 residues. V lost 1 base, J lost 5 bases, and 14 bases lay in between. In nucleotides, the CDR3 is TGTGCCAGCAGCTTAGATAGGGCTATCTTCGAGACCCAGTACTTC. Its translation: CASSLDRAIFETQYF.

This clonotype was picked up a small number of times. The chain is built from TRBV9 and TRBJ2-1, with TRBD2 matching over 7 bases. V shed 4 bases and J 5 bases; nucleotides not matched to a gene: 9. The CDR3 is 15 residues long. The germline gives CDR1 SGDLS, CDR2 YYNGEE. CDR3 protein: CASSRGAGEHNEQFF. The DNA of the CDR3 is TGTGCCAGCAGCAGAGGGGCGGGGGAGCACAATGAGCAGTTCTTC.

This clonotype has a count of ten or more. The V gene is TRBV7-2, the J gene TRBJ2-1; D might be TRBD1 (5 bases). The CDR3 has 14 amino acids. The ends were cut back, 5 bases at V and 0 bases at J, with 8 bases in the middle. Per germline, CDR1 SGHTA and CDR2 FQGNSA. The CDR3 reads CASSQGSSYNEQFF. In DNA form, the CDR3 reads TGTGCCAGCAGCCAGGGAAGCTCCTACAATGAGCAGTTCTTC.